The clone carrying this T cell receptor (beta chain) came up a few times. No antigen is known for it. Stated time point: blood 4 weeks post-SBRT, at nephrectomy. Described treatment: 15 Gy SBRT to primary tumor, nephrectomy 4 weeks later. Nephrectomy followed 15 Gy stereotactic body radiation by 4 weeks. The data originate from a study of radiation and T cells in renal cell carcinoma. General study results and limits: Without pretreatment biopsies, baseline tumor clonotype presence was undetermined.

Assay used: immunoSEQ multiplex PCR; TCRdb lists only in-frame clones, some missing. Of approximately 86,000 clones in the sample, around four fifths were seen once. Trimming at V came to 2 bases and at J to 4 bases, leaving 6 bases not matched to a gene. This CDR3 has 15 residues. The V gene's germline CDR1 is SNHLY and CDR2 FYNNEI. This TCR came from a man aged 45-65 years with renal cell carcinoma. The rearrangement joins TRBV2 to TRBJ2-3, with 7 nucleotides matching TRBD1. This specimen consisted of blood, obtained from a patient whose treatment included radiotherapy and nephrectomy. The CDR3 DNA reads as TGTGCCAGCAGTGAATCTCGCCAGGGGGCAGATACGCAGTATTTT. It encodes CASSESRQGADTQYF.